This section outlines one T cell receptor (beta chain) sequence together with its context. The sample originates from a study of CD8+ T cells in alopecia areata. From alopecia areata patients, lesional scalp punch biopsies and peripheral blood were collected. Germline-derived CDR1 and CDR2 are SGHRS and YFSETQ. The CDR3 is 16 residues long. With 4 bases removed from V and 0 bases from J, the gap between germline ends came to 15 bases. After isolation, RNA underwent reverse transcription to generate cDNA as the sequencing template. Assay used: immunoSEQ multiplex PCR; TCRdb lists only in-frame clones, some missing. The sample contains 130,000 to 150,000 clones, 51% of which appear only once.

The chain links TRBV5-1 to TRBJ2-3; TRBD1 might be the D (7 bases). The TCR comes from a human donor with alopecia areata. The source material was CD4+ T cells sorted from blood, sampled at week 0. The CDR3 sequence: CASSPPTGTSTDTQYF. The CDR3 DNA follows: TGCGCCAGCAGCCCCCCGACAGGGACTAGCACAGATACGCAGTATTTT.